A single sample is the source of the 3 T cell receptor beta chains below, sequenced in a study of Graves' ophthalmopathy and Graves' hyperthyroidism. Amplification from RNA transcripts yielded the TCR beta CDR3 regions. An opening RT-PCR round employed HTBI primers and preceded a second-round multiplex PCR. TCRdb independently ran MiXCR on the multiplex PCR reads; one entry per CDR3 protein. The sample consists of around 520,000 distinct CDR3 sequences, roughly 39% of them appearing once. Sequencing used peripheral blood or thyroid tissue (not recorded which). The receptors shown here come from an adult man with Graves' hyperthyroidism.

This clonotype was seen many times. This chain joins TRBV2 and TRBJ1-1; a possible D gene is TRBD1 (6 bases). This CDR3 contains 13 residues. Per germline, CDR1 SNHLY and CDR2 FYNNEI. With 11 bases removed from V and 1 base from J, the gap between germline ends came to 14 bases. CDR3 in DNA: TGTGCCTCGAACAGGGAGCAGAACACTGAAGCTTTCTTT. The encoded protein is CASNREQNTEAFF. Full variable domain (remainder filled in from reference TRBV2 and TRBJ1-1): EPEVTQTPSHQVTQMGQEVILRCVPISNHLYFYWYRQILGQKVEFLVSFYNNEISEKSEIFDDQFSVERPDGSNFTLKIRSTKLEDSAMYFCASNREQNTEAFFGQGTRLTVV.

This clonotype was detected many times. This chain joins TRBV29-1 and TRBJ1-4, with TRBD1 identical over 8 bases. There are 14 residues in the CDR3. The V segment lost 5 bases and the J segment 4 bases; nucleotides outside the gene matches: 6. Looked up from germline, CDR1 is SQVTM and CDR2 is ANQGSEA. The CDR3 is CSVSQGAFNEKLFF. The CDR3 nucleotides are TGCAGCGTTTCGCAGGGGGCATTTAATGAAAAACTGTTTTTT.

This clonotype was observed a few times. This chain links TRBV9 with TRBJ1-1; 8 nucleotides agree with TRBD1. The trim removed 2 bases at V and 3 bases at J, leaving 6 bases unmatched. Germline assignment: CDR1 SGDLS and CDR2 YYNGEE. CDR3 length: 15 residues. The CDR3, as DNA: TGTGCCAGCAGCGTTCATGGACAGGGTTACACTGAAGCTTTCTTT. This gives the protein CASSVHGQGYTEAFF.